Listed below are T cell receptor beta chains from one sample, sequenced in a study of somatic mutations in cytotoxic T cells in rheumatoid arthritis. Produced via immunoSEQ multiplex PCR; TCRdb's table is partial and in-frame only. The repertoire holds about 11,000 clones, with 70% to 80% as singletons. The sample taken for sequencing was CD8+ T cells sorted from blood. The source of these receptors is a woman aged 40 to 55 in good health. The CDR3 runs from the conserved cysteine through the conserved F or W. D genes are given only for firm matches. A clone size is listed for some rows: how often the clone was seen (once, few, many), or a class if it is expanded.

d_call	clone_size	v_call	j_call	cdr3_nt	cdr3_aa
NA	NA	TRBV7-2	TRBJ2-7	TGTGCCAGCAGCTTAAGGTTAGCCTACGAGCAGTACTTC	CASSLRLAYEQYF
NA	once	TRBV7-6	TRBJ2-7	TGTGCCAGCAGCTTAGAGCTCTCCTACGAGCAGTACTTC	CASSLELSYEQYF
NA	NA	TRBV5-5	TRBJ1-2	TGTGCCAGCAGCTTGCCAGACTATGGCTACACCTTC	CASSLPDYGYTF
NA	NA	TRBV10-2	TRBJ2-2	TGCGCCAGCGGGGACACTTTCACCGGGGAGCTGTTTTTT	CASGDTFTGELFF
NA	NA	TRBV15	TRBJ2-7	TGTGCCACCAGCAGAGAGCGACAGGCATCCTACGAGCAGTACTTC	CATSRERQASYEQYF
TRBD1	once	TRBV18	TRBJ1-1	TGTGCCAGCTCACCAAGGGGACAGGGCACTGAAGCTTTCTTT	CASSPRGQGTEAFF
NA	NA	TRBV15	TRBJ2-1	TGTGCCACCAGCAGAGTAGACTCCCCCAATGAGCAGTTCTTC	CATSRVDSPNEQFF
NA	once	TRBV5-6	TRBJ2-2	TGTGCCAGCAGCTCGGGAGACAGGGAGCTGTTTTTT	CASSSGDRELFF
NA	NA	TRBV28	TRBJ1-1	TGTGCCAGCAGTTTCCTAACAGGGAGTGGGGACACTGAAGCTTTCTTT	CASSFLTGSGDTEAFF
TRBD1	NA	TRBV28	TRBJ2-5	TGTGCCAGCACCCAGGCTTACAGGGGGCGGGGGGAGACCCAGTACTTC	CASTQAYRGRGETQYF
NA	NA	TRBV4-3	TRBJ2-7	TGCGCCAGCAGCCAAGTTCTGGGGGTTTACGAGCAGTACTTC	CASSQVLGVYEQYF
NA	NA	TRBV4-3	TRBJ1-4	TGCGCCAGCAGCCAAGATCGTACAAAGGGGGGGAATGAAAAACTGTTTTTT	CASSQDRTKGGNEKLFF
TRBD1	NA	TRBV6-1	TRBJ2-7	TGTGCCAGCAGAAAGGACAGGTCGTATACCTACGAGCAGTACTTC	CASRKDRSYTYEQYF
NA	NA	TRBV19	TRBJ2-2	TGTGCCAGTACCCCCAGCGAGACCGGGGAGCTGTTTTTT	CASTPSETGELFF
NA	NA	TRBV19	TRBJ2-7	TGTGCCAGTAGTATAGATCTGTGGGTAACAGCGGGCGAGCAGTACTTC	CASSIDLWVTAGEQYF
NA	NA	TRBV7-9	TRBJ1-1	TGTGCCAGCAGCTTGACCTCAAACACTGAAGCTTTCTTT	CASSLTSNTEAFF
NA	NA	TRBV5-4	TRBJ1-2	TGTGCCAGCAGCTTGGCCGGTCTCCTCCATGGCTACACCTTC	CASSLAGLLHGYTF
TRBD1	NA	TRBV15	TRBJ1-1	TGTGCCACCAGGCCTTCCTTGACAGGGGCCACTGAAGCTTTCTTT	CATRPSLTGATEAFF
NA	once	TRBV7-8	TRBJ2-7	TGTGCCAGCAGCTTAGGGGGGGGGCAGGGCGCCTACTACGAGCAGTACTTC	CASSLGGGQGAYYEQYF
TRBD1	NA	TRBV7-2	TRBJ1-3	TGTGCCAGCAGACATTGGGACAGCGGAAACACCATATATTTT	CASRHWDSGNTIYF
TRBD2	NA	TRBV4-2	TRBJ2-2	TGTGCCAGCAGCCAAGAATTATCACTAGCGGGGGTTTCCGGGGAGCTGTTTTTT	CASSQELSLAGVSGELFF
TRBD1	NA	TRBV7-8	TRBJ1-1	TGTGCCAGCAGCTTCGACAGGGTGAACACTGAAGCTTTCTTT	CASSFDRVNTEAFF
TRBD2	NA	TRBV7-3	TRBJ2-1	TGTGCCAGCAGCCCAGCGGGAGGGTCCTACAATGAGCAGTTCTTC	CASSPAGGSYNEQFF
NA	NA	TRBV21-1	TRBJ1-4	TGTGCCAGCAGCAGGGTACAGGGGGCTTGGGAAAAACTGTTTTTT	CASSRVQGAWEKLFF
NA	NA	TRBV7-9	TRBJ2-7	TGTGCCAGCAGCTTTCGACCCTACGAGCAGTACTTC	CASSFRPYEQYF
NA	NA	TRBV6-6	TRBJ1-2	TGTGCCAGCACCCTTACCTCAGGGGCCTATGGCTACACCTTC	CASTLTSGAYGYTF
NA	NA	TRBV5-8	TRBJ1-1	TGTGCCAGCAGCTTGCGTGACAGCCTTGAAGCTTTCTTT	CASSLRDSLEAFF
NA	few	TRBV4-1	TRBJ1-5	TGCGCCAGCAGCCAAGAATCGGCTTTCGTGTTAGGTCAGCCCCAGCATTTT	CASSQESAFVLGQPQHF
NA	NA	TRBV7-9	TRBJ2-7	TGTGCCAGCAGCCCAATACATGACGACTCTGGGGCAGCCTACGAGCAGTACTTC	CASSPIHDDSGAAYEQYF
NA	NA	TRBV5-4	TRBJ2-1	TGTGCCAGCAGCTTGGAGGGCTCCTACAATGAGCAGTTCTTC	CASSLEGSYNEQFF
TRBD1	NA	TRBV28	TRBJ1-4	TGTGCCTGTTCCGGGACAGGGCATGAAAAACTGTTTTTT	CACSGTGHEKLFF
TRBD1	NA	TRBV7-2	TRBJ2-5	TGTGCCAGCAGCTCGACAGGGAACCAAGAGACCCAGTACTTC	CASSSTGNQETQYF
TRBD1	NA	TRBV30	TRBJ2-2	TGTGCCTTGGGGACGGGACAGGAGTGGAACACCGGGGAGCTGTTTTTT	CALGTGQEWNTGELFF
NA	NA	TRBV11-2	TRBJ2-7	TGTGCCAGCAGCTTAGCGGCACCACCTTCCTACGAGCAGTACTTC	CASSLAAPPSYEQYF
NA	medium-sized	TRBV30	TRBJ1-1	TGTGCCTGGAGTGTCACAGCGGGAACTGAAGCTTTCTTT	CAWSVTAGTEAFF
NA	few	TRBV7-8	TRBJ2-7	TGTGCCAGCAGCTTAGCCAGCGGTGATTGGGAGCAGTACTTC	CASSLASGDWEQYF
NA	NA	TRBV28	TRBJ1-1	TGTGCCAGCAGCCCGGGGGCGGAGAACACTGAAGCTTTCTTT	CASSPGAENTEAFF
NA	NA	TRBV9	TRBJ1-3	TGTGCCAGCAGCGTAGATAGACAGTCGAGCTCTGGAAACACCATATATTTT	CASSVDRQSSSGNTIYF
NA	NA	TRBV4-1	TRBJ2-3	TGCGCCAGCAGCCAAATGGGGTGGAGGGAGTCGAGCACAGATACGCAGTATTTT	CASSQMGWRESSTDTQYF
TRBD2	few	TRBV6-5	TRBJ2-5	TGTGCCAGCAGCCGAGTAGCGGGAGATCAAGAGACCCAGTACTTC	CASSRVAGDQETQYF
TRBD1	NA	TRBV4-1	TRBJ1-2	TGCGCCACCTCAGACAGGGGCTCTTCTAACTATGGCTACACCTTC	CATSDRGSSNYGYTF
TRBD2	NA	TRBV6-6	TRBJ2-3	TGTGCCACCCTGCATTGGGTAGCGGGACCTGATACGCAGTATTTT	CATLHWVAGPDTQYF
NA	few	TRBV5-1	TRBJ2-3	TGCGCCAGCAGCTTGAGCGGCACAGATACGCAGTATTTT	CASSLSGTDTQYF
NA	NA	TRBV6-5	TRBJ1-4	TGTGCCAGCAGTGCTATAGCGGGACAAAATGAAAAACTGTTTTTT	CASSAIAGQNEKLFF
NA	few	TRBV2	TRBJ2-1	TGTGCCAGCAGTGAAGCGGGGGGGCCCTACAATGAGCAGTTCTTC	CASSEAGGPYNEQFF
NA	NA	TRBV19	TRBJ1-3	TGTGCCAGTACCGTTGAGAGGGTGTGGGGCTCTGGAAACACCATATATTTT	CASTVERVWGSGNTIYF
NA	NA	TRBV19	TRBJ2-4	TGTGCCAGTAGTATAGACCCGCTGACGCCACTAGCCAAAAACATTCAGTACTTC	CASSIDPLTPLAKNIQYF
TRBD2	few	TRBV6-1	TRBJ2-1	TGTGCCAGCAGTGGGCTAGCGGGGGGAGATGAGCAGTTCTTC	CASSGLAGGDEQFF
TRBD1	NA	TRBV29-1	TRBJ2-7	TGCAGCGTTTTTGGGACAGGGGGCTTCGAGCAGTACTTC	CSVFGTGGFEQYF
NA	once	TRBV5-4	TRBJ2-1	TGTGCCAGCAGCTTTATGGGAAATGAGCAGTTCTTC	CASSFMGNEQFF
NA	NA	TRBV29-1	TRBJ1-1	TGCAGCGTTGAGCTCAGTACTGAAGCTTTCTTT	CSVELSTEAFF
NA	once	TRBV5-4	TRBJ2-3	TGTGCCAGCAGCGGATTAACAGATACGCAGTATTTT	CASSGLTDTQYF
NA	NA	TRBV5-1	TRBJ2-7	TGCGCCAGCAGCCCCGACAGGACCTACGAGCAGTACTTC	CASSPDRTYEQYF
NA	NA	TRBV7-9	TRBJ1-2	TGTGCCAGCAGCCCAGAACCAACCTATGGCTACACCTTC	CASSPEPTYGYTF
TRBD1	few	TRBV5-6	TRBJ1-6	TGTGCCAGCAGCCCTAGGAAACAGGGGATTAATTCACCCCTCCACTTT	CASSPRKQGINSPLHF
NA	NA	TRBV6-5	TRBJ1-2	TGTGCCAGCAGTTACGGGGGGGCGGATGGCTACACCTTC	CASSYGGADGYTF
NA	NA	TRBV9	TRBJ2-1	TGTGCCAGCAGCGTAGCCGGGGGCGATTACAATGAGCAGTTCTTC	CASSVAGGDYNEQFF
NA	few	TRBV19	TRBJ1-1	TGTGCCAGTAGTATACTCGAGGGCGCGGGCACTGAAGCTTTCTTT	CASSILEGAGTEAFF